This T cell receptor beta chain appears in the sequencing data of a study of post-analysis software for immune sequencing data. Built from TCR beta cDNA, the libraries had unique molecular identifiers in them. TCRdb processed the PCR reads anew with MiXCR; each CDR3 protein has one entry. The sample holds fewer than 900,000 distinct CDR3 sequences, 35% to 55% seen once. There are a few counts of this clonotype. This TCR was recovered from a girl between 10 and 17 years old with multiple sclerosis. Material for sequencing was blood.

CDR3 sequence (DNA): TGCAGCTGGAGGACTAGCGGGATCCTTCGGACAGATACGCAGTATTTT. Translated: CSWRTSGILRTDTQYF. The rearrangement uses TRBV20-1 and TRBJ2-3, with 12 positions matching TRBD2. The length of the CDR3 is 16 residues. Germline CDR1 DFQATT, CDR2 SNEGSKA (reference sequence).